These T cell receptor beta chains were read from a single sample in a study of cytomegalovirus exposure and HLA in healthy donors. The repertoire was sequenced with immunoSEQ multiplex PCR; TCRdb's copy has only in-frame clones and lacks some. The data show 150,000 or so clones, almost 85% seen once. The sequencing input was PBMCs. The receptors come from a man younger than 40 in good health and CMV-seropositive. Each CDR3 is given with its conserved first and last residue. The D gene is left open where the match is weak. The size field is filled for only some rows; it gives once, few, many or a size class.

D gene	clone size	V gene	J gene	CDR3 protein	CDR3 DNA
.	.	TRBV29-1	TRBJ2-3	CSVGGSGDTQYF	TGCAGCGTTGGTGGCTCCGGGGATACGCAGTATTTT
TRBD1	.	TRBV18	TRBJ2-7	CASSPRDRSYEQYF	TGTGCCAGCTCACCTAGGGACAGATCCTACGAGCAGTACTTC
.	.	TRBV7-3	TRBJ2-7	CASSLTRGGYEQYF	TGTGCCAGCAGCTTAACTAGGGGAGGTTACGAGCAGTACTTC
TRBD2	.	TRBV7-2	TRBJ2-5	CASSPSGGGLVTQYF	TGTGCCAGCAGCCCAAGCGGGGGGGGGTTGGTGACCCAGTACTTC
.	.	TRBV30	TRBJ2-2	CAWSVRDTGELFF	TGTGCCTGGAGTGTGAGGGACACCGGGGAGCTGTTTTTT
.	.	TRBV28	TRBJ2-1	CASSLGRVNEQFF	TGTGCCAGCAGTTTGGGCAGGGTTAATGAGCAGTTCTTC
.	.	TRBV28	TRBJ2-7	CASSLPTSEQYF	TGTGCCAGCAGTCTCCCTACGTCCGAGCAGTACTTC
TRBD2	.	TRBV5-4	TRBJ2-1	CASSLASAGGRNEQFF	TGTGCCAGCAGCTTGGCGTCCGCGGGGGGGCGCAATGAGCAGTTCTTC
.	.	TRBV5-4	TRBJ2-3	CASSLFSTDTQYF	TGTGCCAGCAGCCTATTCAGCACAGATACGCAGTATTTT
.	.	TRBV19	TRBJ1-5	CASEAGYNQPQHF	TGTGCCAGCGAAGCAGGGTACAATCAGCCCCAGCATTTT
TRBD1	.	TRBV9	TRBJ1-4	CASSPTGAQNEKLFF	TGTGCCAGCAGCCCAACAGGGGCCCAAAATGAAAAACTGTTTTTT
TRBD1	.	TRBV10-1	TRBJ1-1	CASSEGGRYEAFF	TGCGCCAGCAGTGAAGGGGGCAGATATGAAGCTTTCTTT
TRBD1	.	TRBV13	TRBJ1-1	CASSSRPGQGTVEAFF	TGTGCCAGCAGCTCTCGACCGGGACAGGGAACGGTTGAAGCTTTCTTT
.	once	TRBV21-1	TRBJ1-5	CASSKVGTRVQIPNQPQHF	TGTGCCAGCAGCAAAGTAGGGACTAGAGTGCAGATTCCAAATCAGCCCCAGCATTTT
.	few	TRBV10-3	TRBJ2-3	CAIDWQDTQYF	TGTGCCATCGATTGGCAGGATACGCAGTATTTT
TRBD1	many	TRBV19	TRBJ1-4	CASSSWTGSEKLFF	TGTGCCAGTAGTTCATGGACAGGGAGTGAAAAACTGTTTTTT
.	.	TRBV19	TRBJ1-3	CASKQGSSGNTIYF	TGTGCCAGCAAACAGGGCTCCTCTGGAAACACCATATATTTT
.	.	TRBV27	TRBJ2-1	CASSLMALPHEQFF	TGTGCCAGCAGTTTAATGGCCCTTCCCCATGAGCAGTTCTTC
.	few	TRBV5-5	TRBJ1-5	CASTRDIYQPQHF	TGTGCCAGCACCAGGGACATCTATCAGCCCCAGCATTTT
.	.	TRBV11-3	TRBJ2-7	CASSSRDLGYEQYF	TGTGCCAGCAGCTCGCGGGACCTTGGCTACGAGCAGTACTTC
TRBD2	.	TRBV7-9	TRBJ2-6	CASSRAGTGANVLTF	TGTGCCAGCAGCCGAGCGGGGACTGGGGCCAACGTCCTGACTTTC
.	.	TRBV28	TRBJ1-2	CASSRGYGNYGYTF	TGTGCCAGCAGTCGGGGGTACGGAAACTATGGCTACACCTTC
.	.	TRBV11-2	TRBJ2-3	CASSLDGEAAGTDTQYF	TGTGCCAGCAGCTTAGATGGGGAAGCGGCGGGCACAGATACGCAGTATTTT
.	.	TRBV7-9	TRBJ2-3	CASSRGLAGSTDTQYF	TGTGCCAGCAGCAGGGGGCTAGCGGGCAGCACAGATACGCAGTATTTT
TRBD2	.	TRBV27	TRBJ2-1	CASSSFPYPPFKTSVKYNEQFF	TGTGCCAGCAGTAGTTTCCCCTACCCACCGTTCAAGACTAGCGTTAAATACAATGAGCAGTTCTTC
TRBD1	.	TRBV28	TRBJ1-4	CASGTGRFATNEKLFF	TGTGCCAGCGGGACAGGGAGATTTGCGACTAATGAAAAACTGTTTTTT
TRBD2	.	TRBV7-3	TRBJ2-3	CASSPRTSGTDTQYF	TGTGCCAGCAGCCCAAGGACTAGCGGCACAGATACGCAGTATTTT
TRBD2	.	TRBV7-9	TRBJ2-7	CASSLAGGPSSYEQYF	TGTGCCAGCAGCTTAGCGGGAGGGCCCTCCTCCTACGAGCAGTACTTC
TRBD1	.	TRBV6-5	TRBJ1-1	CASSGDRGDTEAFF	TGTGCCAGCAGTGGGGACAGGGGGGATACTGAAGCTTTCTTT
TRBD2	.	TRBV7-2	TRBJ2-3	CASSLLAGSTDTQYF	TGTGCCAGCAGCTTACTAGCGGGGTCCACAGATACGCAGTATTTT
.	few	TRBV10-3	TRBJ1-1	CASKQEPNTEAFF	TGTGCCTCGAAACAGGAGCCGAACACTGAAGCTTTCTTT
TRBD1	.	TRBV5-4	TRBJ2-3	CASSLASGQGEDTQYF	TGTGCCAGCAGCTTGGCTTCGGGACAGGGTGAGGATACGCAGTATTTT
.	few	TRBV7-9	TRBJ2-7	CASSPTVYEQYF	TGTGCCAGCAGCCCGACAGTCTACGAGCAGTACTTC
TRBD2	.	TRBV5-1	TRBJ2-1	CASSLRLAATLSNEQFF	TGCGCCAGCAGCTTGAGGCTAGCGGCGACTCTGAGCAATGAGCAGTTCTTC
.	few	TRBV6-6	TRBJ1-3	CASSYSRGNTIYF	TGTGCCAGCAGTTACTCGAGGGGAAACACCATATATTTT
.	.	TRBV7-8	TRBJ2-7	CASSPARSAYEQYF	TGTGCCAGCAGCCCCGCTAGGTCTGCCTACGAGCAGTACTTC
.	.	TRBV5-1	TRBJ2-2	CASSLRGNTGELFF	TGCGCCAGCAGCTTGAGGGGAAACACCGGGGAGCTGTTTTTT
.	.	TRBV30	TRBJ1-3	CAWWTVGSGNTIYF	TGTGCCTGGTGGACAGTAGGATCTGGAAACACCATATATTTT
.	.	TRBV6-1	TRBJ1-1	CASSSPTGLAFF	TGTGCCAGCAGTTCCCCGACAGGTCTCGCTTTCTTT
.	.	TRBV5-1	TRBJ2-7	CASSPPSGSSYEQYF	TGCGCCAGCAGCCCCCCAAGCGGGTCCTCCTACGAGCAGTACTTC
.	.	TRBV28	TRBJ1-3	CASSRQEYGNTIYF	TGTGCCAGCAGTCGACAGGAATATGGAAACACCATATATTTT
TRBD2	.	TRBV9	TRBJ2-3	CASSVGPGSGRDTQYF	TGTGCCAGCAGCGTAGGTCCTGGGAGCGGGAGGGATACGCAGTATTTT
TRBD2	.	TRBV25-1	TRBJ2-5	CASSENPPREGRETQYF	TGTGCCAGCAGTGAAAATCCGCCGCGGGAGGGCCGAGAGACCCAGTACTTC
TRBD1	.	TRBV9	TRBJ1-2	CASSEPGQGASNYGYTF	TGTGCCAGCAGCGAACCGGGACAGGGGGCCTCTAACTATGGCTACACCTTC
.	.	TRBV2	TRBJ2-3	CAKVGRFGGTDTQYF	TGTGCCAAGGTTGGGAGATTTGGTGGCACAGATACGCAGTATTTT
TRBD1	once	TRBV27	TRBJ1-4	CASSLTGGEGEKLFF	TGTGCCAGCAGTTTGACAGGGGGCGAGGGTGAAAAACTGTTTTTT
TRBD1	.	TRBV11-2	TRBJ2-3	CASSAGTGDTQYF	TGTGCCAGCAGCGCGGGGACAGGGGATACGCAGTATTTT
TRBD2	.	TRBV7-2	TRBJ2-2	CASSLASALAGAGELFF	TGTGCCAGCAGCTTAGCGAGTGCACTAGCGGGAGCCGGGGAGCTGTTTTTT
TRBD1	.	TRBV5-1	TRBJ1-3	CASSPQGDHSGNTIYF	TGCGCCAGCAGCCCCCAGGGGGATCACTCTGGAAACACCATATATTTT
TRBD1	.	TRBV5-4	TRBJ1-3	CASSLAGDSLSGNTIYF	TGTGCCAGCAGCTTGGCCGGGGACAGCCTCTCTGGAAACACCATATATTTT
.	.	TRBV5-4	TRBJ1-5	CASSLEGSNQPQHF	TGTGCCAGCAGCTTGGAGGGGAGCAATCAGCCCCAGCATTTT
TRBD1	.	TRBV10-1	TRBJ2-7	CASSEPSTGRQYF	TGCGCCAGCAGTGAGCCTTCGACAGGGAGACAGTACTTC
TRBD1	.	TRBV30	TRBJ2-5	CAWSFGQGASETQYF	TGTGCCTGGAGTTTCGGACAGGGGGCATCAGAGACCCAGTACTTC
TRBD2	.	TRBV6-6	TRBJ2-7	CASSYEASGAGEQYF	TGTGCCAGCAGTTACGAGGCTAGCGGGGCTGGGGAGCAGTACTTC
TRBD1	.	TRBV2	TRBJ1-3	CASSETGRGNTIYF	TGTGCCAGCAGTGAGACAGGGCGAGGAAACACCATATATTTT
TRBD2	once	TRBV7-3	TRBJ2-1	CASSLGSGSHNEQFF	TGTGCCAGCAGCTTAGGTAGCGGGAGCCACAATGAGCAGTTCTTC
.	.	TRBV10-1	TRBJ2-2	CASSENIPGELFF	TGCGCCAGCAGTGAGAACATCCCCGGGGAGCTGTTTTTT
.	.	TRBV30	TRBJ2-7	CAWSVTGFEQYF	TGTGCCTGGAGTGTCACGGGGTTCGAGCAGTACTTC